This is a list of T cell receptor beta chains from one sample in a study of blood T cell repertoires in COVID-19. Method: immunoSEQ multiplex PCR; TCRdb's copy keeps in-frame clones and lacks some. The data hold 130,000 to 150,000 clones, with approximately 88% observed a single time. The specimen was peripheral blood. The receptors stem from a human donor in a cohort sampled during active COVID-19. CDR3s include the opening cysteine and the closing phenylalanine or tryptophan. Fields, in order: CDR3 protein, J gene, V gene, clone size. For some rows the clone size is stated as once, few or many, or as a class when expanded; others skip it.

CDR3 protein: CASSELAGVPGELFF
J gene: TRBJ2-2
V gene: TRBV6-1
clone size: .

CDR3 protein: CASSSPGTGPQDTQYF
J gene: TRBJ2-3
V gene: TRBV11-2
clone size: .

CDR3 protein: CASSLSRGAGIGGGYTF
J gene: TRBJ1-2
V gene: TRBV27
clone size: .

CDR3 protein: CASRPAVRGNSPLHF
J gene: TRBJ1-6
V gene: TRBV21-1
clone size: once

CDR3 protein: CASSGLAGGVYNEQFF
J gene: TRBJ2-1
V gene: TRBV11-2
clone size: .

CDR3 protein: CASSIGQLSGNTIYF
J gene: TRBJ1-3
V gene: TRBV7-6
clone size: .

CDR3 protein: CASSPTGGGGDNRQETQYF
J gene: TRBJ2-5
V gene: TRBV19
clone size: .

CDR3 protein: CASSSLAGRQETQYF
J gene: TRBJ2-5
V gene: TRBV6-2/TRBV6-3
clone size: .

CDR3 protein: CASSLGGKAGNTIYF
J gene: TRBJ1-3
V gene: TRBV7-3
clone size: .

CDR3 protein: CASSMWFRATGELFF
J gene: TRBJ2-2
V gene: TRBV19
clone size: .

CDR3 protein: CSVAPNGVTDTQYF
J gene: TRBJ2-3
V gene: TRBV29-1
clone size: .

CDR3 protein: CASSERGTLDGYTF
J gene: TRBJ1-2
V gene: TRBV6-1
clone size: once

CDR3 protein: CASSLLAGAPAQETQYF
J gene: TRBJ2-5
V gene: TRBV5-1
clone size: .

CDR3 protein: CATSDRDSGTDTQYF
J gene: TRBJ2-3
V gene: TRBV24-1
clone size: .

CDR3 protein: CASSSWASSGKNNEQFF
J gene: TRBJ2-1
V gene: TRBV10-2
clone size: .

CDR3 protein: CASSQQGTEAFF
J gene: TRBJ1-1
V gene: TRBV3-1/TRBV3-2
clone size: .

CDR3 protein: CASSYGQGGPEAFF
J gene: TRBJ1-1
V gene: TRBV2
clone size: .

CDR3 protein: CASSDRVYEQYF
J gene: TRBJ2-7
V gene: TRBV2
clone size: .

CDR3 protein: CASSPRPDRGEKLFF
J gene: TRBJ1-4
V gene: TRBV6-5
clone size: .

CDR3 protein: CASSQGLLNTGELFF
J gene: TRBJ2-2
V gene: TRBV4-2
clone size: .

CDR3 protein: CASSLVPGMNSPLHF
J gene: TRBJ1-6
V gene: TRBV5-8
clone size: .

CDR3 protein: CSVLRLAGGELFF
J gene: TRBJ2-2
V gene: TRBV29-1
clone size: .

CDR3 protein: CASSFLNQPQHF
J gene: TRBJ1-5
V gene: TRBV28
clone size: few

CDR3 protein: CASSDVGGHSPLHF
J gene: TRBJ1-6
V gene: TRBV27
clone size: .

CDR3 protein: CASGGQGGTEAFF
J gene: TRBJ1-1
V gene: TRBV6-6
clone size: few

CDR3 protein: CASSQGYGTGGEGQFF
J gene: TRBJ2-1
V gene: TRBV3-1/TRBV3-2
clone size: once

CDR3 protein: CASSVGAGGHTDTQYF
J gene: TRBJ2-3
V gene: TRBV9
clone size: .

CDR3 protein: CASSERAPNTDTQYF
J gene: TRBJ2-3
V gene: TRBV2
clone size: .

CDR3 protein: CASSFGTGSYEQYF
J gene: TRBJ2-7
V gene: TRBV7-2
clone size: .

CDR3 protein: CASSTRDSLGGYTF
J gene: TRBJ1-2
V gene: TRBV19
clone size: .

CDR3 protein: CSVQAGTVNYGYTF
J gene: TRBJ1-2
V gene: TRBV29-1
clone size: .

CDR3 protein: CASSPGIGETQYF
J gene: TRBJ2-5
V gene: TRBV5-1
clone size: .

CDR3 protein: CASSIGGAVQETQYF
J gene: TRBJ2-5
V gene: TRBV19
clone size: .

CDR3 protein: CASSQASGGPYEQYF
J gene: TRBJ2-7
V gene: TRBV14
clone size: .

CDR3 protein: CASSLASGDEQYF
J gene: TRBJ2-7
V gene: TRBV5-6
clone size: .

CDR3 protein: CASSGGFNQPQHF
J gene: TRBJ1-5
V gene: TRBV6-5
clone size: .

CDR3 protein: CASSISGMGPETQYF
J gene: TRBJ2-5
V gene: TRBV19
clone size: .

CDR3 protein: CASSTGGTDTQYF
J gene: TRBJ2-3
V gene: TRBV2
clone size: few

CDR3 protein: CASSQDPATNTEAFF
J gene: TRBJ1-1
V gene: TRBV3-1/TRBV3-2
clone size: .

CDR3 protein: CASRLGTVASTDTQYF
J gene: TRBJ2-3
V gene: TRBV19
clone size: .

CDR3 protein: CASSPGTDYEAFF
J gene: TRBJ1-1
V gene: TRBV4-1
clone size: .

CDR3 protein: CASSPGLLNTEAFF
J gene: TRBJ1-1
V gene: TRBV5-1
clone size: .

CDR3 protein: CASSQFSDTEAFF
J gene: TRBJ1-1
V gene: TRBV3-1/TRBV3-2
clone size: few

CDR3 protein: CASSGSGTGNEQFF
J gene: TRBJ2-1
V gene: TRBV5-1
clone size: .

CDR3 protein: CASSLIQGARNEQFF
J gene: TRBJ2-1
V gene: TRBV5-4
clone size: .

CDR3 protein: CSVVLAGRGSYEQYF
J gene: TRBJ2-7
V gene: TRBV29-1
clone size: .

CDR3 protein: CATLLGGYNEQFF
J gene: TRBJ2-1
V gene: TRBV28
clone size: .

CDR3 protein: CASSHLRREELFF
J gene: TRBJ2-2
V gene: TRBV3-1/TRBV3-2
clone size: few

CDR3 protein: CASRAGVELFF
J gene: TRBJ2-2
V gene: TRBV2
clone size: .

CDR3 protein: CASSLRDRPYGYTF
J gene: TRBJ1-2
V gene: TRBV19
clone size: .

CDR3 protein: CAWSGIQGPSSPLHF
J gene: TRBJ1-6
V gene: TRBV30
clone size: few

CDR3 protein: CATSASQGGEAFF
J gene: TRBJ1-1
V gene: TRBV24-1
clone size: .

CDR3 protein: CASSYLAGRNNEQFF
J gene: TRBJ2-1
V gene: TRBV19
clone size: .

CDR3 protein: CATPQGNRNEKLFF
J gene: TRBJ1-4
V gene: TRBV7-9
clone size: few

CDR3 protein: CASSIGHMNTGELFF
J gene: TRBJ2-2
V gene: TRBV19
clone size: .

CDR3 protein: CASSQPPFGNRNEKLFF
J gene: TRBJ1-4
V gene: TRBV4-1
clone size: .